These 4 T cell receptor beta chains originate from one sample sequenced in a study of cytomegalovirus exposure and HLA in healthy donors. The PCR used 60 Vbeta and 13 Jbeta primers. TCRdb's table, derived via immunoSEQ multiplex PCR, lists solely in-frame clones and lacks some. Seen here are around 96,000 clones, about 75% observed once, and the top ten hold over 9.5%. Sequenced input: PBMCs. These receptors came from a man aged 30 to 45 in good health and CMV-seropositive.

This clone was picked up one time. The V call is TRBV7-6, the J call TRBJ1-6; D might be TRBD1 (5 bases). Trimming took 5 bases from V and 7 from J, leaving 15 bases between them. Germline V lookup: CDR1 SGHVS, CDR2 FNYEAQ. CDR3 size: 15 residues. The CDR3 DNA is TGTGCCAGCAGCCTCGCAGGGTATGGGAATTCACCCCTCCACTTT. Amino acids: CASSLAGYGNSPLHF.

The rearrangement links TRBV27 to TRBJ1-1, with TRBD1 matching over 7 bases. This CDR3 region has 14 residues. V dropped 6 bases and J dropped 3; count of bases not matched to a gene: 7. CDR1 is MNHEY, CDR2 SMNVEV, per germline (reference sequence). The CDR3 bases are TGTGCCAGCAGCTCCGGACAGGCCCACACTGAAGCTTTCTTT. Amino acid sequence: CASSSGQAHTEAFF.

The V call is TRBV29-1, the J call TRBJ2-2; D not certain. The V and J ends lost 3 bases and 3 bases respectively, with 8 bases between them. The V gene's germline CDR1 is SQVTM and CDR2 ANQGSEA. The CDR3 runs to 13 residues. CDR3 bases: TGCAGCGTTGAGTGGCGGTACACCGGGGAGCTGTTTTTT. Amino acids: CSVEWRYTGELFF.

This clone has just a few counts. The rearrangement joins TRBV6-5 to TRBJ2-7, with TRBD1 matching 7 bases. The CDR3 contains 14 residues. Trimming removed 2 bases from V and 3 bases from J; junction bases left unmatched: 4. In germline, CDR1 is MNHEY, CDR2 SVGAGI. The CDR3 DNA is TGTGCCAGCAGTTACGGGGGACAGCACTACGAGCAGTACTTC. Protein: CASSYGGQHYEQYF.